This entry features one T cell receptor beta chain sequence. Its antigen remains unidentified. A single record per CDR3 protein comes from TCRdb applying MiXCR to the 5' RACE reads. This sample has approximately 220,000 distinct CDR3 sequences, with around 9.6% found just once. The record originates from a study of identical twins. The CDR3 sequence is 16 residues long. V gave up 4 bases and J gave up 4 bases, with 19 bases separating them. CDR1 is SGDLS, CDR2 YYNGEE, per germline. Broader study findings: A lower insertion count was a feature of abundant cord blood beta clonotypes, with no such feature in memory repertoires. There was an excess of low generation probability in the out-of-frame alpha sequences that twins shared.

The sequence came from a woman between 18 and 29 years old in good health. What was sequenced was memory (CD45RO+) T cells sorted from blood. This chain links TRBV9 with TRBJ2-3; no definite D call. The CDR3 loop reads CASSTQASLNADTQYF. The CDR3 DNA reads TGTGCCAGCAGCACCCAGGCCTCGTTAAACGCAGATACGCAGTATTTT.